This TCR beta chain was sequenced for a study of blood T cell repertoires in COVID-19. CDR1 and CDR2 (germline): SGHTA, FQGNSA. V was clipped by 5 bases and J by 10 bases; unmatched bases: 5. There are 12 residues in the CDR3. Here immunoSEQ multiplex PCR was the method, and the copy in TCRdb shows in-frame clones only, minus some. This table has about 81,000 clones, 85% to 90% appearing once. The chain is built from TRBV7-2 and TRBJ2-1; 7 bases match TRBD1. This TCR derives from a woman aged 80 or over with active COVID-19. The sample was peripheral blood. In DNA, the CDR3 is TGTGCCAGCAGCACGCAGGACAGGGAGCAGTTCTTC. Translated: CASSTQDREQFF.